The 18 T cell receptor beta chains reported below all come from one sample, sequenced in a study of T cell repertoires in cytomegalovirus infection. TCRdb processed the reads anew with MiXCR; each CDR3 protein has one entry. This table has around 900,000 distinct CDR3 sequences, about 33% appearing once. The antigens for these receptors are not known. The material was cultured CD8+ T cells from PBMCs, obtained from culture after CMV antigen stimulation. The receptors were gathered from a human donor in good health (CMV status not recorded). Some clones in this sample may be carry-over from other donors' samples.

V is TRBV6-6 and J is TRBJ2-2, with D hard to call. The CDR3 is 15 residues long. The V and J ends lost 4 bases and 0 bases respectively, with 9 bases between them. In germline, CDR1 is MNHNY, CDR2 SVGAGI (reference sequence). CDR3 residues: CASSSAPANTGELFF. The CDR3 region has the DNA TGTGCCAGCAGTTCCGCGCCAGCGAACACCGGGGAGCTGTTTTTT.

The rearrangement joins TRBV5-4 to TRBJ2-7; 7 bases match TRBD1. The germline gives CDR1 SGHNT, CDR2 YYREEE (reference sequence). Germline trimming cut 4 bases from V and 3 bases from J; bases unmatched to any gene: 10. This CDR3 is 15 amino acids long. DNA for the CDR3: TGTGCCAGCAGCACCGGACAGGCCGACTTCTACGAGCAGTACTTC. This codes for CASSTGQADFYEQYF.

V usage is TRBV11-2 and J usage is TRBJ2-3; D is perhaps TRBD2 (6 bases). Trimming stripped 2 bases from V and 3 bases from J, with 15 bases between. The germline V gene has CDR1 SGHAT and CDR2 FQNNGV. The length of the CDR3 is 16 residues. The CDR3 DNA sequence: TGTGCCAGCAGCTTATTACGCGGGGAAGGAACAGATACGCAGTATTTT. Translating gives CASSLLRGEGTDTQYF.

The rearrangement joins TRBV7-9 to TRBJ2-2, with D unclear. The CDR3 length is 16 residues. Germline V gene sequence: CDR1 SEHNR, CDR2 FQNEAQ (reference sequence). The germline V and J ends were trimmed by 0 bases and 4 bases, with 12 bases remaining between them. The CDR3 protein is CASSLAPSRGTGELFF. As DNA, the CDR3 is TGTGCCAGCAGCTTAGCGCCCTCGAGAGGCACCGGGGAGCTGTTTTTT. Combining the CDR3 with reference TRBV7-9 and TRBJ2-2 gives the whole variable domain DTGVSQNPRHKITKRGQNVTFRCDPISEHNRLYWYRQTLGQGPEFLTYFQNEAQLEKSRLLSDRFSAERPKGSFSTLEIQRTEQGDSAMYLCASSLAPSRGTGELFFGEGSRLTVL.

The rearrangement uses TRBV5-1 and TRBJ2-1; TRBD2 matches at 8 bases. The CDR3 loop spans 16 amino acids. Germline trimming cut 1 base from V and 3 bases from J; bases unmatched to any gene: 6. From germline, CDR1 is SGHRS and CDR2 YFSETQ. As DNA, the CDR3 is TGCGCCAGCAGCTTGAGACTAGCGTTCTTCTACAATGAGCAGTTCTTC. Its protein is CASSLRLAFFYNEQFF. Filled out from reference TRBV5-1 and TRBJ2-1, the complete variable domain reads KAGVTQTPRYLIKTRGQQVTLSCSPISGHRSVSWYQQTPGQGLQFLFEYFSETQRNKGNFPGRFSGRQFSNSRSEMNVSTLELGDSALYLCASSLRLAFFYNEQFFGPGTRLTVL.

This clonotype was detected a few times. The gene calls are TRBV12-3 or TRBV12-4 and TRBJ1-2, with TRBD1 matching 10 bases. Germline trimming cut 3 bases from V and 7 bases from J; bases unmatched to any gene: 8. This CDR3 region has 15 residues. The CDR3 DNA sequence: TGTGCCAGCAGTTTCCTGGGACAGGGGAACGCTGGCTACACCTTC. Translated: CASSFLGQGNAGYTF.

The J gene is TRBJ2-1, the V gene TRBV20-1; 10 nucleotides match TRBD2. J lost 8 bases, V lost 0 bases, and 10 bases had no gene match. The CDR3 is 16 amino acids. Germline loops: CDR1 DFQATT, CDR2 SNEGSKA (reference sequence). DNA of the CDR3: TGCAGTGCTAGAGACCCCGGGACTAGCGTCCCCCATGAGCAGTTCTTC. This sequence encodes CSARDPGTSVPHEQFF.

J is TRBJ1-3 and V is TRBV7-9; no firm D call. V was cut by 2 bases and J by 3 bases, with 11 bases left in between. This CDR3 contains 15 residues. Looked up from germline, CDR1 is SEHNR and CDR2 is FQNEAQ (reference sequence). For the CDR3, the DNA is TGTGCCAGCAGCTTACAGAAGATAGATGGAAACACCATATATTTT. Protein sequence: CASSLQKIDGNTIYF.

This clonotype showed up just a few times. The CDR3 nucleotides are TGCGCCAGCATCACAGGGGGCGGAAACACCATATATTTT. This encodes CASITGGGNTIYF. The chain is built from TRBV10-2 and TRBJ1-3; 9 nucleotides align to TRBD1. In germline, CDR1 is WSHSY, CDR2 SAAADI. Germline trimming cut 7 bases from V and 4 bases from J; bases unmatched to any gene: 2. The CDR3 is made up of 13 amino acids.

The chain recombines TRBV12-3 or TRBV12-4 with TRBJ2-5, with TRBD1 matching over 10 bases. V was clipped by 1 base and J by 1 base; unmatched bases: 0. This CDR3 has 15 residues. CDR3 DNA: TGTGCCAGCAGTTTAGGGGACAGGGGCCAAGAGACCCAGTACTTC. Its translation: CASSLGDRGQETQYF.

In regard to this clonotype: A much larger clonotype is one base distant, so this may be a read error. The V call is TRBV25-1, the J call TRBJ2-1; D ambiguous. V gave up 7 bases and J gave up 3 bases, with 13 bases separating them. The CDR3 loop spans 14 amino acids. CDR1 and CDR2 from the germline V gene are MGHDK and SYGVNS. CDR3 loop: CASILGMNYNEQFF. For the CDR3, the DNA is TGTGCCAGCATTCTAGGGATGAACTACAATGAGCAGTTCTTC.

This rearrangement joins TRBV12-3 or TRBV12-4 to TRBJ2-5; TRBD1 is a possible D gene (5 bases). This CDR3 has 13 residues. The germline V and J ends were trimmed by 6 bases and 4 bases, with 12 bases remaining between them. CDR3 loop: CASRTQGGETQYF. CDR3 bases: TGTGCCAGCAGAACTCAGGGCGGAGAGACCCAGTACTTC.

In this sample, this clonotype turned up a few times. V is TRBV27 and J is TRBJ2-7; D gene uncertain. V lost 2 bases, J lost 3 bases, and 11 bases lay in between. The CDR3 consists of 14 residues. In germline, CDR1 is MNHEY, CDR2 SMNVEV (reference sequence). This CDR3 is CASSLGYGFYEQYV. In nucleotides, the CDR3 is TGTGCCAGCAGTTTAGGGTACGGATTCTACGAGCAGTACGTC.

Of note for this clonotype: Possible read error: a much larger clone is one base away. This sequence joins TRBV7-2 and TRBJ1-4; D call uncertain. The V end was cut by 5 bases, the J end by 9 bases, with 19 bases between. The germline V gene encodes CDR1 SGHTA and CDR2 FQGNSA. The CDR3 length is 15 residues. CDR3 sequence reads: CASSPRTGQGQKLFF. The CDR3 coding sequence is TGTGCCAGCAGCCCCCGGACTGGGCAAGGGCAAAAACTGTTTTTT.

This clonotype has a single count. The CDR3 DNA reads as TGCAGTGCTAGAGATCACCCCCTGGGAGCGAAGGTTCAGTACTTC. Its protein product is CSARDHPLGAKVQYF. J is TRBJ2-4 and V is TRBV20-1; D might be TRBD2 (5 bases). The CDR3 runs 15 residues. Germline CDR1 reads DFQATT; CDR2 reads SNEGSKA (reference sequence). V dropped 0 bases and J dropped 11 bases, with 20 bases sitting between them.

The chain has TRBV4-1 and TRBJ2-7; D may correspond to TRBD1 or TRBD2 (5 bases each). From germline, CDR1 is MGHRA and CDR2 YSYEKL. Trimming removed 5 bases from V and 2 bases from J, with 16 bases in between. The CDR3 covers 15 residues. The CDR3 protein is CASSKAGTGAYEQYF. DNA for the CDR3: TGCGCCAGCAGCAAAGCCGGGACGGGCGCCTACGAGCAGTACTTC.

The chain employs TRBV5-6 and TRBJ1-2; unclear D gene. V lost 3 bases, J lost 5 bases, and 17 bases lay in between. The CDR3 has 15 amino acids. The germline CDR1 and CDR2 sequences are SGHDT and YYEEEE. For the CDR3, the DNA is TGTGCCAGCAGCTCCGCTGGGGTGTGGGTATATGGCTACACCTTC. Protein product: CASSSAGVWVYGYTF. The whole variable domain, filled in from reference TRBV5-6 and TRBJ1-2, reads DAGVTQSPTHLIKTRGQQVTLRCSPKSGHDTVSWYQQALGQGPQFIFQYYEEEERQRGNFPDRFSGHQFPNYSSELNVNALLLGDSALYLCASSSAGVWVYGYTFGSGTRLTVV.

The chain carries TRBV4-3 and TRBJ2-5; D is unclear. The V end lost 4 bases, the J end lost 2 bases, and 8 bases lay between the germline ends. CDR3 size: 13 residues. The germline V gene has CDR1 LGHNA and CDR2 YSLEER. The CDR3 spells CASSLQSQETQYF. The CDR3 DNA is TGCGCCAGCAGCCTCCAATCTCAAGAGACCCAGTACTTC.